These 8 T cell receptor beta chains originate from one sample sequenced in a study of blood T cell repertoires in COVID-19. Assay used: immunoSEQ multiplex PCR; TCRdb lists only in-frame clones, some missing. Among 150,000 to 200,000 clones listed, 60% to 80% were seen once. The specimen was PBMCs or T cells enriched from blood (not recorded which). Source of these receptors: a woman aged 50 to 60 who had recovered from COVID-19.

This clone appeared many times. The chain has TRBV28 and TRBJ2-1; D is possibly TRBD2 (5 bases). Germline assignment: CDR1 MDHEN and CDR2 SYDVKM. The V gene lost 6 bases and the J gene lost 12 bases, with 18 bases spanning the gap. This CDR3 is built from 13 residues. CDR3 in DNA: TGTGCCAGCAGCCCCCCCCTGGAGGTTGTGCAGTTCTTC. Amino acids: CASSPPLEVVQFF.

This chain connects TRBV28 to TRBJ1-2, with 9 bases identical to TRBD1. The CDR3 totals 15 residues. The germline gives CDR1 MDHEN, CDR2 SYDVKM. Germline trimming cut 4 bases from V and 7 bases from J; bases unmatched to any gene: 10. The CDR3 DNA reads TGTGCCAGCAGTTACTCGACAGGGGGGACCACTGGCTACACCTTC. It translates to CASSYSTGGTTGYTF.

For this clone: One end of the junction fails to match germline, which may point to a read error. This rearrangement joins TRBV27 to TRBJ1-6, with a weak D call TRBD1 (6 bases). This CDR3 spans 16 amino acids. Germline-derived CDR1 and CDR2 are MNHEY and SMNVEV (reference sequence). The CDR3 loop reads CASRFGGGGRESPLHF. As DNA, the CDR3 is TGTGCCAGCCGTTTCGGGGGCGGGGGTCGAGAATCACCCCTCCACTTT.

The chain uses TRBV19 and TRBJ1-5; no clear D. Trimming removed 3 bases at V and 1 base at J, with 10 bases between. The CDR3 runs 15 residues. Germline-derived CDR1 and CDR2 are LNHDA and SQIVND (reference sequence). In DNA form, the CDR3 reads TGTGCCAGTAGTATCCAGGCCAGGAGCAATCAGCCCCAGCATTTT. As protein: CASSIQARSNQPQHF. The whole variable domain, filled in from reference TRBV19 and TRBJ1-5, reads DGGITQSPKYLFRKEGQNVTLSCEQNLNHDAMYWYRQDPGQGLRLIYYSQIVNDFQKGDIAEGYSVSREKKESFPLTVTSAQKNPTAFYLCASSIQARSNQPQHFGDGTRLSIL.

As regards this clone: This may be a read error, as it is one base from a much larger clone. CDR3 sequence: CASSQERNNSYEQYF. Written as DNA, the CDR3 is TGCGCCAGCAGCCAAGAGAGGAACAACTCCTACGAGCAGTACTTC. The chain is built from TRBV4-3 and TRBJ2-7, with D unclear. Germline lookup yields CDR1 LGHNA and CDR2 YSLEER. V was clipped by 0 bases and J by 0 bases, with 9 bases between them. This CDR3 has 15 amino acids.

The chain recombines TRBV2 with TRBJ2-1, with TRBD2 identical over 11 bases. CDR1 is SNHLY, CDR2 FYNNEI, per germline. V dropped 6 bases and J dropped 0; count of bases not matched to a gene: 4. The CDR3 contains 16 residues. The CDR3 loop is CASRFSGRGSYNEQFF. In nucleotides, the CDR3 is TGTGCCAGCAGGTTTAGCGGGAGGGGCTCCTACAATGAGCAGTTCTTC. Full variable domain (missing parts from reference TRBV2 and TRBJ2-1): EPEVTQTPSHQVTQMGQEVILRCVPISNHLYFYWYRQILGQKVEFLVSFYNNEISEKSEIFDDQFSVERPDGSNFTLKIRSTKLEDSAMYFCASRFSGRGSYNEQFFGPGTRLTVL.

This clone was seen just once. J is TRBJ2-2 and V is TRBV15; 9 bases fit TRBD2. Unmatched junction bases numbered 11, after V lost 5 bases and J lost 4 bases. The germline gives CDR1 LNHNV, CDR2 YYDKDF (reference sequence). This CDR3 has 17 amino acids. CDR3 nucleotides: TGTGCCACCAGCCAACGCAGCGGGAGGCCCCGCACCGGGGAGCTGTTTTTT. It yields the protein CATSQRSGRPRTGELFF.

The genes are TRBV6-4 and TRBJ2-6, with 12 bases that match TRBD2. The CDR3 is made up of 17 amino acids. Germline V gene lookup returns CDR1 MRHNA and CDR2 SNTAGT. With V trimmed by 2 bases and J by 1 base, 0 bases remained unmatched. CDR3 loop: CASSDGTSGSGANVLTF. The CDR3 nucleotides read TGTGCCAGCAGTGACGGGACTAGCGGGTCTGGGGCCAACGTCCTGACTTTC.